The 29 T cell receptor beta chains given below trace back to one sample, sequenced in a study of post-analysis software for immune sequencing data. Study-wide results and caveats: Four or five TRBV segments, including TRBV5-6, TRBV5-1 and TRBV20-1, were more frequent in patients than controls.

These receptors have no identified antigens. Presence of unique molecular identifiers characterized the TCR beta cDNA libraries. TCRdb called the PCR reads again in MiXCR, with one record for every CDR3 protein. The table includes around 770,000 distinct CDR3 sequences, 46% detected once. The sample consisted of blood. These receptors all come from a girl under 18 with multiple sclerosis.

In DNA form, the CDR3 reads TGTGCCAGCAGCCAAGATTACGGGAAAAACATTCAGTACTTC. It codes for CASSQDYGKNIQYF. The chain recombines TRBV4-2 with TRBJ2-4; D not resolved. Trimming shortened V by 0 bases and J by 4 bases, and 7 bases separated the two germline ends. Germline CDR1 and CDR2: LGHNA and YNFKEQ. CDR3 length: 14 residues.

CDR3: CSAPTGTSGRAVSYEQYF. CDR3 bases: TGCAGTGCTCCCACCGGGACTAGCGGGAGGGCCGTATCCTACGAGCAGTACTTC. This chain joins TRBV20-1 and TRBJ2-7; TRBD2 aligns across 16 bases. Trimming at V came to 5 bases and at J to 1 base, leaving 11 bases not matched to a gene. The CDR3 has 18 amino acids. The V gene's germline CDR1 is DFQATT and CDR2 SNEGSKA (reference sequence).

The chain uses TRBV4-3 and TRBJ1-2, with D uncertain. V was trimmed by 1 base and J by 2 bases, leaving 5 bases between them. The CDR3 consists of 13 residues. Germline V gene lookup returns CDR1 LGHNA and CDR2 YSLEER. CDR3: CASSQAPNYGYTF. The CDR3, as DNA: TGCGCCAGCAGCCAAGCTCCCAACTATGGCTACACCTTC.

The V and J genes are TRBV7-9 and TRBJ2-1; no reliable D call. The CDR3 sequence is 15 residues long. With 7 bases removed from V and 1 base from J, the gap between germline ends came to 14 bases. Looked up from germline, CDR1 is SEHNR and CDR2 is FQNEAQ (reference sequence). The CDR3 nucleotides are TGTGCCAGCACCCCACTCGGGCCGTCCTACAATGAGCAGTTCTTC. It yields the protein CASTPLGPSYNEQFF.

This clonotype was seen a few times. CDR3 bases: TGTGCCAGCAGTTTATCCGGGACAGGGGGCCACAATGAGCAGTTCTTC. It yields the protein CASSLSGTGGHNEQFF. The rearrangement uses TRBV12-3 or TRBV12-4 and TRBJ2-1; 12 bases are shared with TRBD1. The CDR3 runs 16 residues. V lost 2 bases, J lost 5 bases, and 4 bases stayed unmatched.

This chain links TRBV7-2 with TRBJ2-7; 9 nucleotides line up with TRBD1. J gave up 3 bases and V 5 bases, and 8 bases lay outside the gene matches. The CDR3 is 15 amino acids. Germline V gene lookup returns CDR1 SGHTA and CDR2 FQGNSA. CDR3 DNA: TGTGCCAGCAGCCTAGGGACAGGGAGAGACTACGAGCAGTACTTC. Encoded protein: CASSLGTGRDYEQYF.

This clonotype was counted ten times or more. This rearrangement joins TRBV5-1 to TRBJ2-7, with D perhaps given as TRBD1 or TRBD2 (5 bases each). The CDR3 is 13 amino acids. The ends were cut back, 3 bases at V and 0 bases at J, with 7 bases in the middle. Germline-derived CDR1 and CDR2 are SGHRS and YFSETQ. CDR3 sequence: CASSSGASYEQYF. Here the CDR3 DNA reads TGCGCCAGCAGCTCCGGGGCCTCCTACGAGCAGTACTTC.

Of note for this clonotype: A junction end diverges from the germline sequence, so it may reflect a read error. CDR3 in DNA: TGTGCTAGCAGCTTAAGAGCGGGAGGGTACAATGAGCAGTTCTTC. Its protein product is CASSLRAGGYNEQFF. The chain joins TRBV7-7 to TRBJ2-1; 10 bases map to TRBD2. CDR1 is SSHAT, CDR2 FNYEAQ, per germline (reference sequence). CDR3 size: 15 residues.

Only one count was recorded for this clonotype. The rearrangement joins TRBV6-5 to TRBJ1-2; 7 bases fit TRBD1. This CDR3 region has 16 residues. V was clipped by 1 base and J by 6 bases; unmatched bases: 11. Per germline, CDR1 MNHEY and CDR2 SVGAGI. The CDR3 nucleotides read TGTGCCAGCAGTTACTTTTTGACAGGGTCGGTCGATGGCTACACCTTC. Translated, it gives CASSYFLTGSVDGYTF.

The genes are TRBV12-3 or TRBV12-4 and TRBJ2-5; D remains ambiguous. There are 13 residues in the CDR3. V lost 3 bases and J 4 bases, leaving 9 bases between the germline ends. The CDR3: CASSLERPETQYF. For the CDR3, the DNA is TGTGCCAGCAGTTTGGAGAGGCCAGAGACCCAGTACTTC.

This clonotype has more than one count but fewer than ten. The chain combines TRBV6-5 with TRBJ2-7; 9 bases match TRBD2. The germline CDR1 and CDR2 sequences are MNHEY and SVGAGI. The trim removed 2 bases at V and 2 bases at J, leaving 10 bases unmatched. CDR3 length: 17 amino acids. CDR3 in DNA: TGTGCCAGCAGTTACCGAAGTAGCGGGAGCCAACCCTACGAGCAGTACTTC. Residues: CASSYRSSGSQPYEQYF.

V is TRBV29-1 and J is TRBJ2-5, with TRBD2 identical over 13 bases. The CDR3 length is 17 residues. Germline V CDR1 and CDR2: SQVTM, ANQGSEA. V gave up 3 bases and J gave up 11 bases; unmatched junction bases: 18. The CDR3 DNA reads as TGCAGCGTTGAGGGACTAGCGGGGCAGCAGGAATACAATGAGCAGTACTTC. Its translation is CSVEGLAGQQEYNEQYF. Full variable domain (missing parts from reference TRBV29-1 and TRBJ2-5): SAVISQKPSRDICQRGTSLTIQCQVDSQVTMMFWYRQQPGQSLTLIATANQGSEATYESGFVIDKFPISRPNLTFSTLTVSNMSPEDSSIYLCSVEGLAGQQEYNEQYFGPGTRLLVL.

The rearrangement uses TRBV20-1 and TRBJ2-3; 7 bases match TRBD1. The CDR3 runs 15 residues. Germline CDR1 and CDR2: DFQATT and SNEGSKA (reference sequence). V lost 3 bases, J lost 4 bases, and 10 bases stayed unmatched. The CDR3: CSASGAGQVADTQYF. The CDR3 nucleotides read TGCAGTGCTAGTGGGGCAGGACAGGTGGCAGATACGCAGTATTTT.

This chain links TRBV29-1 with TRBJ1-1; the D is unclear. Germline CDR1 and CDR2: SQVTM and ANQGSEA. V was clipped by 0 bases and J by 2 bases, with 13 bases between them. The CDR3 covers 15 residues. CDR3 sequence: CSVEDLTRGNTEAFF. CDR3 DNA: TGCAGCGTTGAAGATCTCACAAGAGGAAACACTGAAGCTTTCTTT.

This clonotype was seen a handful of times. The chain couples TRBV7-9 to TRBJ2-7; D unresolved. V was shortened by 5 bases and J by 4 bases, with 9 bases between the two germline ends. CDR3 size: 12 residues. Germline values: CDR1 SEHNR, CDR2 FQNEAQ (reference sequence). The CDR3 DNA follows: TGTGCCAGCAGCGCTGGACGTTACGAGCAGTACTTC. Protein: CASSAGRYEQYF.

The J gene is TRBJ2-7, the V gene TRBV6-5, with D perhaps TRBD1 or TRBD2 (5 bases each). Trimming left V 6 bases short and J 7 bases short, with 22 bases between. Per the germline V gene, CDR1 is MNHEY and CDR2 is SVGAGI. The CDR3 loop spans 15 amino acids. CDR3: CASSPSRGAGNEQYF. For the CDR3, the DNA is TGTGCCAGCAGCCCTTCGAGGGGCGCAGGGAATGAGCAGTACTTC.

This clonotype was picked up a small number of times. The gene calls are TRBV29-1 and TRBJ2-1, with D possibly TRBD2 on 6 matching bases. The length of the CDR3 is 15 residues. Per germline, CDR1 SQVTM and CDR2 ANQGSEA. Trimming shortened V by 5 bases and J by 2 bases, and 16 bases separated the two germline ends. CDR3 region: CSVLVGSRTYNEQFF. The CDR3 DNA is TGCAGCGTTCTTGTCGGGAGTAGGACCTACAATGAGCAGTTCTTC.

This chain connects TRBV28 to TRBJ1-2; D call uncertain. V lost 2 bases and J 3 bases, leaving 7 bases between the germline ends. This CDR3 contains 13 residues. CDR1 is MDHEN and CDR2 is SYDVKM in the germline V gene. The CDR3 coding sequence is TGTGCCAGCAGTTTAGGGAAGCACTATGGCTACACCTTC. Translation gives CASSLGKHYGYTF.

The CDR3 loop is CASTGTAPVEQYF. CDR3 sequence (DNA): TGTGCCAGCACCGGGACGGCACCCGTCGAGCAGTACTTC. V and J are TRBV12-3 or TRBV12-4 and TRBJ2-5; perhaps D is TRBD1 or TRBD2 (5 bases each). The J call is in doubt because the DNA end fits TRBJ2-7 better. The CDR3 runs 13 residues.

The V and J genes are TRBV12-3 or TRBV12-4 and TRBJ1-4, with 9 bases lining up with TRBD1. CDR3 length: 14 residues. V trimming: 5 bases; J trimming: 10 bases; junction bases outside the gene matches: 8. In nucleotides, the CDR3 is TGTGCCAGCAGTCCCGGGACAGGGCAAGGAAAACTGTTTTTT. This codes for CASSPGTGQGKLFF.

V is TRBV15 and J is TRBJ1-2, with D tentatively TRBD1 (5 bases). The CDR3 has 15 amino acids. V lost 0 bases and J lost 6, with 14 bases in between. Germline lookup yields CDR1 LNHNV and CDR2 YYDKDF (reference sequence). CDR3 sequence (DNA): TGTGCCACCAGCAGAGATCGGGCAGGGTGGGATGGCTACACCTTC. Encoded protein: CATSRDRAGWDGYTF.

The chain recombines TRBV4-1 with TRBJ2-7; 7 nucleotides match TRBD1. The CDR3 contains 19 residues. Germline V gene sequence: CDR1 MGHRA, CDR2 YSYEKL. Germline trimming cut 0 bases from V and 0 bases from J; bases unmatched to any gene: 14. The CDR3 sequence is CASSQEEGGNIPGSYEQYF. For the CDR3, the DNA is TGCGCCAGCAGCCAAGAAGAAGGGGGCAATATCCCTGGCTCCTACGAGCAGTACTTC.

The chain carries TRBV12-3 or TRBV12-4 and TRBJ2-1; the D gene could be TRBD1 or TRBD2 (5 bases each). V shed 7 bases and J shed 9 bases, with 19 bases lying between them. This CDR3 has 14 amino acids. CDR3 DNA sequence: TGTGCCAGCATCCTGGGCCTAGGGGCGGGTGAGCAGTTCTTC. It translates to CASILGLGAGEQFF.

This clonotype was counted only a few times. The genes are TRBV7-9 and TRBJ1-2; D is unresolved. The CDR3 sequence is 12 residues long. CDR1 is SEHNR and CDR2 is FQNEAQ in the germline V gene (reference sequence). Trimming cost V 4 bases and J 5 bases, with 8 bases left between them. CDR3 residues: CASSYRDYGYTF. The CDR3 region has the DNA TGTGCCAGCAGCTACAGAGATTATGGCTACACCTTC. Full variable domain (outside the CDR3, taken from reference TRBV7-9 and TRBJ1-2): DTGVSQNPRHKITKRGQNVTFRCDPISEHNRLYWYRQTLGQGPEFLTYFQNEAQLEKSRLLSDRFSAERPKGSFSTLEIQRTEQGDSAMYLCASSYRDYGYTFGSGTRLTVV.

The chain combines TRBV2 with TRBJ1-4; D not certain. CDR1 and CDR2 from the germline V gene are SNHLY and FYNNEI. This CDR3 has 15 residues. Trimming pared 3 bases from V and 0 bases from J, leaving 8 bases between. CDR3 in amino acids: CASSDRISTNEKLFF. The CDR3 DNA sequence: TGTGCCAGCAGTGACAGGATATCAACTAATGAAAAACTGTTTTTT.

V usage is TRBV5-1 and J usage is TRBJ1-2; D gene unclear. Germline V gene lookup returns CDR1 SGHRS and CDR2 YFSETQ. Trimming took 2 bases from V and 8 from J, leaving 16 bases between them. The CDR3 extends over 14 amino acids. The CDR3 sequence: CASSFEDGESGYTF. The CDR3 DNA reads as TGCGCCAGCAGCTTCGAGGACGGAGAATCGGGCTACACCTTC.

The gene calls are TRBV6-5 and TRBJ2-3; no firm D call. Per the germline V gene, CDR1 is MNHEY and CDR2 is SVGAGI. The CDR3 sequence is 12 residues long. The V and J ends lost 6 bases and 4 bases respectively, with 8 bases between them. CDR3 coding DNA: TGTGCCAGCAGCCAAGGAGCAGATACGCAGTATTTT. Translated, it gives CASSQGADTQYF.

The chain is built from TRBV27 and TRBJ2-1; TRBD2 aligns across 7 bases. After removal of 3 bases from V and 4 bases from J, the junction contained 6 bases not matched to a gene. The CDR3 has 15 amino acids. Germline CDR1 and CDR2: MNHEY and SMNVEV (reference sequence). The chain's CDR3 is CASSFIAGLYNEQFF. CDR3 nucleotide sequence: TGTGCCAGCAGTTTCATAGCGGGCCTTTACAATGAGCAGTTCTTC.

This chain connects TRBV5-1 to TRBJ2-5; 7 bases map to TRBD1. The germline gives CDR1 SGHRS, CDR2 YFSETQ. The J segment lost 4 bases and the V segment lost 3 bases, leaving 9 bases of the junction unmatched. This CDR3 comprises 15 residues. The CDR3 sequence: CASSSQGVRGETQYF. For the CDR3, the DNA is TGCGCCAGCAGCTCCCAGGGGGTCCGGGGAGAGACCCAGTACTTC.